This TCR beta chain stems from a study of vaccination effects on CD4 cells after COVID-19. Study-wide context: Antigen-specific CD4+ T cells were expanded with viral peptide pools in the ViraFEST assay before sequencing. It was a median of 72 days after the second dose that post-vaccine samples were obtained.

Following a roughly 11-day culture, CD4+ T cells were purified. Participants received two doses of either the BNT162b2 or mRNA-1273 vaccine. Half of the medium was exchanged for IL-2 medium on both days 3 and 7. CDR1 and CDR2 from the germline V gene are MNHEY and SVGEGT. The CDR3 has 14 residues. The V and J ends lost 2 bases and 3 bases respectively, with 10 bases between them. Here immunoSEQ multiplex PCR was the method, and the copy in TCRdb shows in-frame clones only, minus some. The table includes tens of thousands of clones, roughly 75% detected once. As for this clone: Antigen specificity is unknown.

The sample here was CD4+ T cells from PBMCs cultured without peptide, taken after COVID-19 vaccination. This TCR was recovered from a human donor who received a COVID-19 vaccine. This chain joins TRBV6-2 or TRBV6-3 and TRBJ1-1, with TRBD1 as a possible D gene (5 bases). The CDR3 region is CASSYVGGDTEAFF. In DNA form, the CDR3 reads TGTGCCAGCAGTTACGTGGGAGGGGACACTGAAGCTTTCTTT.